Listed below are T cell receptor beta chains from one sample, sequenced in a study of CD8+CD57+ T cells in acquired aplastic anemia. TCRdb reprocessed the reads with MiXCR, giving one entry per CDR3 protein. The data hold tens of thousands of distinct CDR3 sequences, with roughly three fifths observed a single time. The sample taken for sequencing was sorted CD4+, CD8+, or CD8+CD57+ T cells (not recorded which) from PBMCs. All receptors come from a human donor with aplastic anemia. The CDR3 runs from the conserved cysteine through the conserved F or W. The order of the fields is V gene, CDR3 protein.

>TRBV29-1
CSVRRGPSGESGYTF
>TRBV10-3
CAIGADRGADTQYF
>TRBV20-1
CSARDFAGNYNEQYF
>TRBV7-6
CASSLGQGVQPQHF
>TRBV10-3
CAISEWSGTGLEGYTF
>TRBV10-3
CASSPEGQSYEQYF
>TRBV6-5
CASSYQGTGTTYEQYF
>TRBV10-2
CASNPGALREAQYF
>TRBV19
CASSSSNSGNTIYF
>TRBV2
CASSGTGGGYTF
>TRBV2
CASRWNEQDTQYF
>TRBV7-8
CASRGGAETQYF
>TRBV19
CASTAMEGNNSPLHF
>TRBV15
CATSSETGVRVPYEQYF
>TRBV6-1
CASTQTGKGEKLFF
>TRBV2
CASSEGTGWEQYF
>TRBV9
CASSESDRIDGYTF
>TRBV19
CASSTSGGAGSPLHF
>TRBV7-9
CASSLGGKLFF
>TRBV27
CASSLPPGPRHNEQFF
>TRBV6-5
CASSNRDQLSNQPQHF
>TRBV5-4
CASSLDRYNEQFF
>TRBV10-3
CAISEDRNYGYTF
>TRBV15
CATRIRQGGIEAFF
>TRBV10-2
CASTDLGTGGGGYTF
>TRBV19
CASSIARSPYNEQFF
>TRBV19
CASQGGNRDTQYF
>TRBV7-6
CASSTDRGRSGELFF
>TRBV19
CASIDRGRKVSGANVLTF
>TRBV10-3
CAIPLPGEYGYTF
>TRBV19
CASCRGYTTTEAFF
>TRBV15
CATSSGSFTNTF
>TRBV7-4
CASLRATGELFF
>TRBV6-1
CASSGTGSGANVLTF
>TRBV20-1
CSAARGNEQFF
>TRBV15
CATSTVRGDTQYF
>TRBV19
CASTPVGGEEQYF
>TRBV25-1
CASADTDFYGYTF
>TRBV19
CASSGTVASYEQYF
>TRBV25-1
CASNRDSNYGYTF